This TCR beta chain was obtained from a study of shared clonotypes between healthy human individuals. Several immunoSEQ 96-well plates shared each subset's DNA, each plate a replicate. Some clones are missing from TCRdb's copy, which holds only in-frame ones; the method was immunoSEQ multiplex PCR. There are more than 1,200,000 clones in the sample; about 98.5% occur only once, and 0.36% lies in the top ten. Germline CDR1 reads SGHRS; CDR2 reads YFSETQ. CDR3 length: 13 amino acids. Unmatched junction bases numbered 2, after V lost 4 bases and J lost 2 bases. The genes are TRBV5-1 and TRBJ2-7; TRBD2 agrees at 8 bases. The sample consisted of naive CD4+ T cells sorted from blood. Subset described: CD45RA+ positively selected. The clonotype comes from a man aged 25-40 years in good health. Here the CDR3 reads CASSPGLAYEQYF. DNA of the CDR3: TGCGCCAGCAGCCCGGGACTAGCCTACGAGCAGTACTTC.